Shown below are 12 T cell receptor beta chains from a single sample sequenced in a study of somatic mutations in cytotoxic T cells in rheumatoid arthritis. Data came from immunoSEQ multiplex PCR; TCRdb stores just in-frame clones and leaves some out. This table holds 15,000 to 20,000 clones, approximately 75% found once. The sequenced sample was CD8+ T cells sorted from blood. The origin of the receptors is an adult with rheumatoid arthritis.

V is TRBV5-6 and J is TRBJ2-5; D call uncertain. V was shortened by 4 bases and J by 4 bases, with 17 bases between the two germline ends. The germline V gene encodes CDR1 SGHDT and CDR2 YYEEEE. The CDR3 extends over 15 amino acids. CDR3 bases: TGTGCCAGCAGCCCAGGACCGAATTGGGGAGAGACCCAGTACTTC. Translated: CASSPGPNWGETQYF.

The CDR3 protein is CASSLTGKETQYF. In nucleotides, the CDR3 is TGTGCCAGCAGCTTGACAGGGAAAGAGACCCAGTACTTC. The V gene is TRBV7-9, the J gene TRBJ2-5, with TRBD1 matching over 7 bases. The CDR3 is 13 residues long. V trimming: 3 bases; J trimming: 3 bases; junction bases outside the gene matches: 1. CDR1 and CDR2 from the germline V gene are SEHNR and FQNEAQ (reference sequence).

The sample holds a few counts of this clone. The chain uses TRBV19 and TRBJ2-2, with D maybe TRBD1 (5 bases). Looked up from germline, CDR1 is LNHDA and CDR2 is SQIVND (reference sequence). V lost 1 base, J lost 7 bases, and 13 bases lay in between. The CDR3 is 15 residues long. The CDR3 DNA reads TGTGCCAGTAGTATAGGATTAGGGGCCGGCGGGGAGCTGTTTTTT. This encodes CASSIGLGAGGELFF.

The chain links TRBV7-8 to TRBJ1-5; D not resolved. In germline, CDR1 is SGHVS, CDR2 FQNEAQ. The germline V and J ends were trimmed by 5 bases and 4 bases, with 12 bases remaining between them. This CDR3 is built from 14 residues. This CDR3 is CASSADQQNQPQHF. CDR3 in DNA: TGTGCCAGCAGCGCAGACCAGCAAAATCAGCCCCAGCATTTT. Full variable domain (rest looked up from reference TRBV7-8 and TRBJ1-5): GAGVSQSPRYKVAKRGQDVALRCDPISGHVSLFWYQQALGQGPEFLTYFQNEAQLDKSGLPSDRFFAERPEGSVSTLKIQRTQQEDSAVYLCASSADQQNQPQHFGDGTRLSIL.

J is TRBJ2-1 and V is TRBV7-6, with 12 bases that match TRBD2. V lost 4 bases, J lost 2 bases, and 9 bases stayed unmatched. The CDR3 is 18 residues long. Germline V gives CDR1 SGHVS, CDR2 FNYEAQ. CDR3: CASSWPSSGGVTYNEQFF. DNA for the CDR3: TGTGCCAGCAGCTGGCCCTCTAGCGGGGGGGTCACCTACAATGAGCAGTTCTTC.

The chain is built from TRBV9 and TRBJ2-7; D remains unclear. Germline-derived CDR1 and CDR2 are SGDLS and YYNGEE. The ends were cut back, 0 bases at V and 3 bases at J, with 10 bases in the middle. The CDR3 contains 14 residues. The CDR3 sequence: CASSVGADFYEQYF. For the CDR3, the DNA is TGTGCCAGCAGCGTAGGGGCCGATTTCTACGAGCAGTACTTC.

The chain employs TRBV7-9 and TRBJ1-1; D remains ambiguous. Deletions cut 6 bases from V and 7 bases from J, with 12 bases between. Looked up from germline, CDR1 is SEHNR and CDR2 is FQNEAQ (reference sequence). The CDR3 covers 12 residues. The CDR3 spells CASRSIGYEAFF. CDR3 bases: TGTGCCAGCAGATCGATCGGGTATGAAGCTTTCTTT.

This rearrangement joins TRBV6-1 to TRBJ1-2, with TRBD1 as a possible D gene (6 bases). The CDR3 totals 15 residues. Germline lookup yields CDR1 MNHNS and CDR2 SASEGT. V gave up 5 bases and J gave up 2 bases, with 15 bases separating them. CDR3 sequence reads: CASSLYREGNYGYTF. In DNA, the CDR3 is TGTGCCAGCAGTCTTTACAGGGAGGGCAACTATGGCTACACCTTC.

Only a few counts were recorded for this clone. V and J are TRBV27 and TRBJ2-7; D may be TRBD1 or TRBD2 (5 bases each). The CDR3 length is 14 residues. V lost 2 bases to trimming and J lost 3 bases, with 11 bases between them. Germline values: CDR1 MNHEY, CDR2 SMNVEV (reference sequence). The DNA of the CDR3 is TGTGCCAGCAGTTTAGGGACGGAGAGCTACGAGCAGTACTTC. As protein: CASSLGTESYEQYF.

This clone came up once. V gene TRBV5-6 combines with J gene TRBJ1-1; no clear D gene. This CDR3 is built from 13 residues. Germline V gene data show CDR1 as SGHDT and CDR2 as YYEEEE. Trimming cost V 0 bases and J 5 bases, with 8 bases left between them. CDR3 sequence: CASSLGVGTEAFF. The DNA of the CDR3 is TGTGCCAGCAGCTTGGGGGTGGGGACTGAAGCTTTCTTT.

This rearrangement joins TRBV7-9 to TRBJ1-5; D is unresolved. Germline V lookup: CDR1 SEHNR, CDR2 FQNEAQ (reference sequence). The ends were cut back, 4 bases at V and 2 bases at J, with 12 bases in the middle. The CDR3 is 15 amino acids. In DNA form, the CDR3 reads TGTGCCAGCAGCTACACATCGAGTGGCAATCAGCCCCAGCATTTT. The encoded protein is CASSYTSSGNQPQHF.

The chain joins TRBV4-1 to TRBJ2-4; D unresolved. This CDR3 comprises 15 residues. Germline V gene data show CDR1 as MGHRA and CDR2 as YSYEKL. The V end lost 0 bases, the J end lost 0 bases, and 6 bases lay between the germline ends. Here the CDR3 DNA reads TGCGCCAGCAGCCAAGACAAGTTAGCCAAAAACATTCAGTACTTC. Translating gives CASSQDKLAKNIQYF.